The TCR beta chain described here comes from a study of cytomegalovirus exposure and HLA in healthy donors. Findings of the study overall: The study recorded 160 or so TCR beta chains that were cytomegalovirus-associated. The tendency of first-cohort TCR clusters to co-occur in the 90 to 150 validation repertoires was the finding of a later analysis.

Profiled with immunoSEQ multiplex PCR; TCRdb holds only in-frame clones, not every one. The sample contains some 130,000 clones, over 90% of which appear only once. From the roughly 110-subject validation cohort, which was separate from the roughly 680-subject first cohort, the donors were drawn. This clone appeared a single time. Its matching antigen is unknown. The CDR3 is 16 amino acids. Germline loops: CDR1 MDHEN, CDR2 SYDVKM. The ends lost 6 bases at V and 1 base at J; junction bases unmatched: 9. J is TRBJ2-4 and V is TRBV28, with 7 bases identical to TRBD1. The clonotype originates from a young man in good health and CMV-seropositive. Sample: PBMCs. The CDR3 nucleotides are TGTGCCAGCAGGGGCTACAGGGGAATGGCCAAAAACATTCAGTACTTC. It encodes CASRGYRGMAKNIQYF.